Shown below are 16 T cell receptor beta chains from a single sample sequenced in a study of cytomegalovirus exposure and HLA in healthy donors. The PCR employed 60 Vbeta primers together with 13 Jbeta primers. TCRdb's copy holds only in-frame clones and misses some; the assay was immunoSEQ multiplex PCR. The repertoire holds 150,000 to 200,000 clones, with around 80% as singletons. The sequenced material came from PBMCs. The receptor source for this set is a woman aged 40 to 55 in good health and CMV-seronegative.

The chain joins TRBV7-6 to TRBJ1-3; tentatively, D is TRBD1 (5 bases). Trimming pared 1 base from V and 0 bases from J, leaving 16 bases between. The CDR3 spans 18 residues. Germline assignment: CDR1 SGHVS and CDR2 FNYEAQ. The CDR3 nucleotides are TGTGCCAGCAGCTTAGATTTTGAGACAGCGTTCTCTGGAAACACCATATATTTT. It codes for CASSLDFETAFSGNTIYF.

This rearrangement joins TRBV21-1 to TRBJ2-7; TRBD2, the table's D call, was not compared with the DNA. TRBV21-1 is flagged as a pseudogene. This CDR3 region has 16 residues. The DNA of the CDR3 is TGTGCCAGCAGCAAACCCCCTCGGGGGGGCTCCTACGAGCAGTACTTC. Its translation is CASSKPPRGGSYEQYF.

V and J are TRBV10-1 and TRBJ2-7; TRBD1 agrees at 7 bases. This CDR3 is 12 amino acids long. With 7 bases clipped from V and 3 bases from J, the junction kept 3 bases outside the gene matches. Germline CDR1 WNHNN, CDR2 SYGVQD (reference sequence). The DNA for the CDR3 is TGCGCCAGCATCCGGGACAGCTACGAGCAGTACTTC. It translates to CASIRDSYEQYF.

The chain combines TRBV10-2 with TRBJ1-1; D not certain. Trimming pared 8 bases from V and 3 bases from J, leaving 7 bases between. The CDR3 length is 11 residues. Looked up from germline, CDR1 is WSHSY and CDR2 is SAAADI. The CDR3 protein is CASGSDTEAFF. The DNA of the CDR3 is TGCGCCAGCGGTTCAGACACTGAAGCTTTCTTT.

This clone has only one observation. The rearrangement joins TRBV5-1 to TRBJ2-7, with 8 bases lining up with TRBD1. With 6 bases clipped from V and 6 bases from J, the junction kept 8 bases outside the gene matches. CDR1 is SGHRS, CDR2 YFSETQ, per germline. The CDR3 extends over 13 amino acids. The CDR3, as DNA: TGCGCCAGCAACGTGCAGGGGGCGAGCGAGCAGTACTTC. Translated, it gives CASNVQGASEQYF. The variable domain in full, completed from reference TRBV5-1 and TRBJ2-7, reads KAGVTQTPRYLIKTRGQQVTLSCSPISGHRSVSWYQQTPGQGLQFLFEYFSETQRNKGNFPGRFSGRQFSNSRSEMNVSTLELGDSALYLCASNVQGASEQYFGPGTRLTVT.

As concerns this clone: The junction shows a germline mismatch at one end, possibly a read error. The genes are TRBV7-9 and TRBJ2-7, with 9 bases fitting TRBD2. Germline V gene sequence: CDR1 SEHNR, CDR2 FQNEAQ (reference sequence). This CDR3 contains 14 residues. In DNA form, the CDR3 reads TGTTCCAGCAGCTTGGGACTAGCTACTCACGAGCAGTACTTC. Residues: CSSSLGLATHEQYF.

This rearrangement joins TRBV19 to TRBJ1-1, with TRBD1 as a possible D gene (5 bases). The CDR3 contains 15 residues. Germline V CDR1 and CDR2: LNHDA, SQIVND (reference sequence). V lost 7 bases and J lost 1, with 16 bases in between. CDR3 residues: CASTFTTDSNTEAFF. As DNA, the CDR3 is TGTGCCAGTACCTTCACGACAGATTCGAACACTGAAGCTTTCTTT.

Only a few counts were recorded for this clone. The germline gene is not matched at one end of the junction; a read error may be the cause. V and J are TRBV6-5 and TRBJ2-6, with 9 bases fitting TRBD1. Germline V gene data show CDR1 as MNHEY and CDR2 as SVGAGI. This CDR3 spans 16 amino acids. CDR3 nucleotides: TGTGCCAGCAGTTACCAGACAGGGGGTGGGGCCAACGGCCTGACTTTC. It specifies CASSYQTGGGANGLTF.

This clone was seen more than once but under ten times. This chain uses TRBV30 with TRBJ2-3, with TRBD2 identical over 8 bases. CDR1 and CDR2 from the germline V gene are GTSNPN and SVGIG (reference sequence). This CDR3 comprises 14 residues. V lost 4 bases and J lost 8; bases outside the gene matches: 11. The CDR3 loop reads CAWTGTGGRVTQYF. In nucleotides, the CDR3 is TGTGCCTGGACGGGGACGGGGGGGCGAGTTACGCAGTATTTT.

This chain joins TRBV28 and TRBJ1-1; D unclear. The CDR3 runs 18 residues. Trimming took off 3 bases at V and 3 bases at J, with 23 bases between the two ends. In germline, CDR1 is MDHEN, CDR2 SYDVKM. For the CDR3, the DNA is TGTGCCAGCAGTTTGAGGTCTAATCATCGGGGTTTGGACACTGAAGCTTTCTTT. Protein sequence: CASSLRSNHRGLDTEAFF.

The chain employs TRBV6-5 and TRBJ1-1, with D perhaps TRBD1 (6 bases). CDR3 length: 16 residues. V lost 4 bases, J lost 0 bases, and 15 bases lay in between. Per germline, CDR1 MNHEY and CDR2 SVGAGI. CDR3 loop: CASSSGAGGLNTEAFF. For the CDR3, the DNA is TGTGCCAGCAGTTCAGGGGCAGGAGGATTGAACACTGAAGCTTTCTTT.

This chain connects TRBV7-3 to TRBJ2-7, with TRBD1 matching over 9 bases. CDR1 is SGHTA, CDR2 FQGTGA, per germline. CDR3 length equals 15 residues. Losses at the gene ends were 5 bases for V and 3 bases for J; bases not matched to a gene: 8. CDR3 in amino acids: CASSLLGTGLYEQYF. The DNA of the CDR3 is TGTGCCAGCAGCCTCTTGGGGACAGGGCTCTACGAGCAGTACTTC.

The chain couples TRBV5-4 to TRBJ2-1, with TRBD2 matching 11 bases. V lost 4 bases to trimming and J lost 9 bases; unmatched junction nucleotides: 9. The germline V gene encodes CDR1 SGHNT and CDR2 YYREEE (reference sequence). The CDR3 loop spans 15 amino acids. CDR3 loop: CASSEGLAVYGEQFF. Written as DNA, the CDR3 is TGTGCCAGCAGCGAGGGACTAGCGGTGTACGGTGAGCAGTTCTTC.

V usage is TRBV21-1 and J usage is TRBJ1-2. TRBV21-1 is listed as a pseudogene. The CDR3 is 11 residues long. The CDR3 nucleotides read TGTGCCAGCAGCCGGGACTATGGCTACACCTTC. Translation gives CASSRDYGYTF.

This clone was observed a single time. The rearrangement links TRBV7-2 to TRBJ2-5; the D gene is possibly TRBD1 (5 bases). CDR3 length: 13 amino acids. V was shortened by 8 bases and J by 3 bases, with 13 bases between the two germline ends. Looked up from germline, CDR1 is SGHTA and CDR2 is FQGNSA. DNA of the CDR3: TGTGCCAGCGCCAGAAGCAGGGAAGAGACCCAGTACTTC. It codes for CASARSREETQYF.

This chain connects TRBV11-3 to TRBJ1-6; perhaps TRBD1 as D (6 bases). Trimming left V 1 base short and J 9 bases short, with 16 bases between. This CDR3 contains 16 residues. Germline loops: CDR1 SGHNT, CDR2 YENEEA. CDR3 sequence: CASSLAEGVVFSPLHF. Written as DNA, the CDR3 is TGTGCCAGCAGCTTAGCCGAGGGGGTGGTTTTTTCACCCCTCCACTTT.